This T cell receptor (beta chain) was retrieved from a study of OX40 agonist ivuxolimab in advanced cancers. Study information: Ivuxolimab, an antibody that agonizes OX40 (CD134), was administered to the patients. Among those treated, three patients had partial responses, one with hepatocellular carcinoma and two with cutaneous melanoma. Findings and limits, study-wide: Low normalized clonal expansion also occurred in some nonresponding patients.

TCRdb's table, derived via immunoSEQ multiplex PCR, lists solely in-frame clones and lacks some. The sample consists of around 60,000 clones, roughly nine tenths of them appearing once. This clone was recorded only once. Its specificity is unknown. The CDR3 covers 14 residues. Germline V gives CDR1 LNHDA, CDR2 SQIVND (reference sequence). Trimming cost V 3 bases and J 4 bases, with 11 bases left between them. The source material was CD4+ or CD8+ T cells sorted from blood, sampled in a trial of the OX40 agonist ivuxolimab. This chain connects TRBV19 to TRBJ2-3; D not resolved. The TCR comes from an adult with an advanced solid tumor such as melanoma, head and neck, liver or kidney cancer. The chain's CDR3 is CASSIGEQADTQYF. In DNA form, the CDR3 reads TGTGCCAGTAGTATTGGCGAGCAGGCAGATACGCAGTATTTT. Looking up the rest from reference TRBV19 and TRBJ2-3 gives the full variable domain: DGGITQSPKYLFRKEGQNVTLSCEQNLNHDAMYWYRQDPGQGLRLIYYSQIVNDFQKGDIAEGYSVSREKKESFPLTVTSAQKNPTAFYLCASSIGEQADTQYFGPGTRLTVL.